This TCR beta chain was captured by sequencing in a study of blood T cell repertoires in COVID-19. Across the whole study: COVID-19 samples, acute and convalescent, were from the United States, Italy and Spain.

Authors' methods: Amplifying reference gene primers gave estimates of nucleated cell counts. Sequencing used immunoSEQ multiplex PCR; TCRdb keeps in-frame clones, though not all of them. The V and J calls and clone size are taken from that table; D and trimming were inferred from the DNA. The repertoire holds about 280,000 clones, with roughly 90% as singletons. This CDR3 region has 16 residues. V shed 3 bases and J 5 bases; nucleotides not matched to a gene: 4. Germline-derived CDR1 and CDR2 are SGDLS and YYNGEE. The gene calls are TRBV9 and TRBJ2-2, with 13 nucleotides matching TRBD2. The sequenced sample consisted of peripheral blood. This TCR was sampled from a woman younger than 45 with COVID-19, enrolled during active disease. DNA of the CDR3: TGTGCCAGCAGCGGAACTAGCGGGAGGGTGACCGGGGAGCTGTTTTTT. Translation: CASSGTSGRVTGELFF.